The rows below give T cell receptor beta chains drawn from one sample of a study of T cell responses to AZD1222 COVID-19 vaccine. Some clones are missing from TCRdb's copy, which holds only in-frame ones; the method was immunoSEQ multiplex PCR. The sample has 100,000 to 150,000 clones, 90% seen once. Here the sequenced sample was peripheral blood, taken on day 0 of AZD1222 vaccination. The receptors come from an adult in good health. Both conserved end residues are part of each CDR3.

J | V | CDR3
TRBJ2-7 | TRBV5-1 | CASSQRGQGKGYSYEQYF
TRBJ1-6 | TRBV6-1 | CASSEYGIGNSPLHF
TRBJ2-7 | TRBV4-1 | CASSHPTGAYEQYF
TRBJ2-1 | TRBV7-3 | CASSSYTSGTTYNEQFF
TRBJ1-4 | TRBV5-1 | CASSPGTGTRELFF
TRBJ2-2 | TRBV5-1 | CASSLVRVDTGELFF
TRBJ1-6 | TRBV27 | CASSVNGIYNSPLHF
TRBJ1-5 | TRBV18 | CASSLSRTENQPQHF
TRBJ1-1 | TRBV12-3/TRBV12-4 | CASSSRESGEAFF
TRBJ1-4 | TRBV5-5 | CASSLHPSRGTTNEKLFF
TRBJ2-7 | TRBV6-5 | CASMGDSYEQYF
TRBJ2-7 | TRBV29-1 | CSGVAGTTYEQYF
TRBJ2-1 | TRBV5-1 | CASSPYRAGDGQSSYNEQFF
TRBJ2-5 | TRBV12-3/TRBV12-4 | CASSLVSTETQYF
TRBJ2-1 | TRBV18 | CASSGRIYNEQFF
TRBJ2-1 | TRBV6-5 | CASSYGQIDEQFF
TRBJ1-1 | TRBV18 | CASSPGQGETEAFF
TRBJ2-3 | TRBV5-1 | CASSPQVGQDIDTQYF
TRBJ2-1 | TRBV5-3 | CARSYRDYKSSGNEQFF
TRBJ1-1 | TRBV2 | CASSGQGIEAFF
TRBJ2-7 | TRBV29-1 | CSVREGGITYEQYF
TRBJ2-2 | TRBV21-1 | CASSYTNGLADRGELFF
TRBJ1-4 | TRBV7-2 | CASSLGRYEKLFF
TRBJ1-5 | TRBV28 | CASRKDRAQPQHF
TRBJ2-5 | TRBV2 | CASSARTSGETQYF
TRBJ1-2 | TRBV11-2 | CASKTSILDYGYTF
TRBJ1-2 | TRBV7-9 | CASSYTGTGTNYGYTF
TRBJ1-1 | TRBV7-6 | CASSLEGGAGLDTEAFF
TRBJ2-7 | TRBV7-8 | CASSSGSDYEQYF
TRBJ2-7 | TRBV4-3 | CASSQDVQVTYEQYF
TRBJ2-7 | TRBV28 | CASSPGLAESSYEQYF
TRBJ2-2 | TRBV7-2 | CASSFRNTGELFF
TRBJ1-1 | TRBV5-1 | CASSWGTAGTEAFF
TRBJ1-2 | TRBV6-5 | CASSSQPNYGYTF
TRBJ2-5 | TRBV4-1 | CASSPGGGSRPQYF
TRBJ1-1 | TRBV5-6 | CASSLAAGQAFF
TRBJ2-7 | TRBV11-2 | CASSHFPPMDRLSYEQYF
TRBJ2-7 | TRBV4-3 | CASSQEYGAAPTYEQYF
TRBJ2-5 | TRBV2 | CASSGLGATQYF
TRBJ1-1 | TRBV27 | CASRSYTEAFF
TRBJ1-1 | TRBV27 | CASTPTGVSLNTEAFF
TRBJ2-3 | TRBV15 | CATSRDPHRTSGRTDTQYF
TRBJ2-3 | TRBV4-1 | CASSPGPISTDTQYF
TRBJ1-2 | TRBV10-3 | CAIRDREGSNYGYTF
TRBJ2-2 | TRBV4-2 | CASSQEGPNTGELFF
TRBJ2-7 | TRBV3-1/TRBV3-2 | CASSPRGALHEQYF
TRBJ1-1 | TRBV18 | CASSPVVRGKNTEAFF
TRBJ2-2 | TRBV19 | CASRPSRVRELFF
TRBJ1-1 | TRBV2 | CASSQVNTEAFF
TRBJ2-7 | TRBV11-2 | CASSLEGEQYF
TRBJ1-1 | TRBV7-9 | CASSLSWGDRDWAEAFF
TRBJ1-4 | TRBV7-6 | CASSSRIGGPNEKLFF
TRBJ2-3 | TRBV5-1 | CASSVGTTDTDTQYF
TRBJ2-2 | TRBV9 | CASSVYDGNTGELFF
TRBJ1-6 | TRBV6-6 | CASRGTGGRNSPLHF